A selection of T cell receptor beta chains follows, all from one sample in a study of CXCR3-negative and CXCR3-positive naive CD8 T cells. TCRdb processed the 5' RACE reads again and assigns one entry to each CDR3 protein, with no DNA. The specimen's table records 100,000 to 150,000 distinct CDR3 sequences. Sequencing was carried out using naive CXCR3- CD8+ T cells from blood. The receptors originated from a human donor in good health. Some clones in this sample may be carry-over from other donors' samples. The CDR3 runs from the conserved cysteine through the conserved F or W.

v_gene	j_gene	CDR3aa
TRBV7-8	TRBJ2-3	CASSVNRVDTQYF
TRBV29-1	TRBJ2-1	CSVDALAEGGDEQFF
TRBV5-1	TRBJ1-1	CASSSIWLTEAFF
TRBV3-1	TRBJ2-2	CASSQNLPGLAGADAGELFF
TRBV20-1	TRBJ2-7	CSAWSTSGGIEQYF
TRBV27	TRBJ1-4	CASSPTGTLNEKLFF
TRBV6-5	TRBJ1-4	CASSTVGAENEKLFF
TRBV10-3	TRBJ1-2	CAISESNAAGYTF
TRBV29-1	TRBJ2-7	CSAQGADEQYF
TRBV9	TRBJ2-1	CASTVGAGEHNEQFF
TRBV12-3/TRBV12-4	TRBJ2-2	CASSPRSRNTGELFF
TRBV20-1	TRBJ2-1	CSARDLVGFGHNEQFF
TRBV20-1	TRBJ2-7	CSARETSGGPLQYF
TRBV30	TRBJ1-6	CAWSATGYNSPLHF
TRBV5-1	TRBJ2-1	CASSLPGEDNEQFF
TRBV23-1	TRBJ2-7	CASSQWMSDYEQYF
TRBV6-5	TRBJ2-7	CASSTTGSYEQYF
TRBV28	TRBJ2-1	CASSFSNLEQFF
TRBV28	TRBJ2-3	CASTLTSGGGDTQYF
TRBV7-2	TRBJ2-2	CASSFTVRQNTGELFF
TRBV29-1	TRBJ2-7	CSVDFDASGEQYF
TRBV29-1	TRBJ2-2	CSVGTNTGELFF
TRBV4-3	TRBJ2-7	CASSQDLHSYYEQYF
TRBV12-3/TRBV12-4	TRBJ2-7	CASSGLAGSSYEQYF
TRBV4-3	TRBJ2-7	CASSQDLGFYEQYF
TRBV7-9	TRBJ2-7	CASSVEGTGDYEQYF
TRBV20-1	TRBJ2-7	CSARAGVHYEQYF
TRBV19	TRBJ2-1	CASSIGDSSYNEQFF
TRBV5-5	TRBJ2-5	CASSLVLAAVNQYF
TRBV3-1	TRBJ1-1	CASSQVGHMNTEAFF
TRBV6-6	TRBJ2-5	CASSHQYQETQYF
TRBV12-3/TRBV12-4	TRBJ1-5	CASRATNQPQHF
TRBV7-9	TRBJ2-3	CASSYSGTKSTDTQYF
TRBV9	TRBJ1-5	CASSVDGGLHQPQHF
TRBV20-1	TRBJ2-7	CSARDIGAEQYF
TRBV20-1	TRBJ2-3	CSASQRSEWTDTQYF
TRBV29-1	TRBJ2-4	CSAVLAGGWDIQYF
TRBV7-2	TRBJ1-3	CASSLWDSGNTIYF
TRBV2	TRBJ2-7	CASSDPYEQYF
TRBV13	TRBJ1-1	CASSFGEQAFF
TRBV20-1	TRBJ2-7	CSARDSGTSGPPYEQYF
TRBV19	TRBJ2-1	CASSIGSGGPVVGSYNEQFF
TRBV12-3/TRBV12-4	TRBJ2-1	CASSPPFNRSYNEQFF
TRBV6-6	TRBJ2-3	CASFYPDTQYF
TRBV28	TRBJ2-5	CASRYSGETQYF
TRBV3-1	TRBJ1-4	CASSQRTAFYATNEKLFF
TRBV7-9	TRBJ1-2	CASSSPGRPNYGYTF
TRBV19	TRBJ1-2	CASSIDLAAADAYGYTF
TRBV21-1	TRBJ1-5	CASSNSGQGSNQPQHF
TRBV5-5	TRBJ1-5	CASSFGQGTLYSNQPQHF
TRBV5-1	TRBJ1-4	CASSFTGTEEKLFF
TRBV7-8	TRBJ2-5	CASSLAGTGAMETQYF
TRBV6-6	TRBJ1-4	CASSEWDSGGEKLFF
TRBV4-3	TRBJ2-1	CASSQDLSGGWDNEQFF